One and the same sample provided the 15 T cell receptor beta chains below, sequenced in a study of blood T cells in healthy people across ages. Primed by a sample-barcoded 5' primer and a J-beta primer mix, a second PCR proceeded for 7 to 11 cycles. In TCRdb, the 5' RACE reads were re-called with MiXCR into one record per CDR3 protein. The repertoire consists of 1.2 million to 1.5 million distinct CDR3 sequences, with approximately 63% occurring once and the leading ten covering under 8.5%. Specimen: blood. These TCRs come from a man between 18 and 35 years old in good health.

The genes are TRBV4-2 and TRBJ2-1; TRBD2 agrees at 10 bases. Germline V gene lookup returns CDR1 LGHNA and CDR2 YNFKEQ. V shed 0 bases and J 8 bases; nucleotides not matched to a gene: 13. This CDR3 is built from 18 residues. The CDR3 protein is CASSQEISEWLAGDEQFF. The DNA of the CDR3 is TGTGCCAGCAGCCAAGAAATTTCAGAGTGGCTAGCGGGGGATGAGCAGTTCTTC.

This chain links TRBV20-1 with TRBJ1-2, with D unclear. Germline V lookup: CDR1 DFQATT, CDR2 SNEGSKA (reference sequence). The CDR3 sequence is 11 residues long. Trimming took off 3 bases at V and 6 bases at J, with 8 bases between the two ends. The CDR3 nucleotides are TGCAGTGCTAGTTTGGGAGATGGCTACACCTTC. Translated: CSASLGDGYTF.

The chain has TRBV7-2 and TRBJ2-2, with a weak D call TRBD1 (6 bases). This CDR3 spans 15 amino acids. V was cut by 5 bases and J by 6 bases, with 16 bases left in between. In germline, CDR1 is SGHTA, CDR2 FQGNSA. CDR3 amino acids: CASSLGQTEAGELFF. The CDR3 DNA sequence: TGTGCCAGCAGCCTTGGACAGACGGAGGCCGGGGAGCTGTTTTTT.

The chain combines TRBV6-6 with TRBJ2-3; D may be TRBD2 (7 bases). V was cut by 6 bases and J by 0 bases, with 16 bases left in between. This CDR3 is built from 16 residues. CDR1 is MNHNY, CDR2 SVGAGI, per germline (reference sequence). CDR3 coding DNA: TGTGCCAGCAGGGGGGGGGCTAGCAGAAGCACAGATACGCAGTATTTT. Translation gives CASRGGASRSTDTQYF.

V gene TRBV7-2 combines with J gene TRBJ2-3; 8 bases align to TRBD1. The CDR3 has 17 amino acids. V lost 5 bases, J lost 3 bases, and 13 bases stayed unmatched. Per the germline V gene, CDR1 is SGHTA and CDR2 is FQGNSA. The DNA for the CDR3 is TGTGCCAGCAGCACCAGGACAGGGCGTGCGGGGACAGATACGCAGTATTTT. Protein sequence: CASSTRTGRAGTDTQYF.

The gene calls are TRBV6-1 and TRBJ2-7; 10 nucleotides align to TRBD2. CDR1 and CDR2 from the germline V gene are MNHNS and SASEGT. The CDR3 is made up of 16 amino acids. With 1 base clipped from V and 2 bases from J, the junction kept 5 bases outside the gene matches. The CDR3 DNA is TGTGCCAGCAGTGAAGAGGCTAGCGGGGGCCCCTACGAGCAGTACTTC. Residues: CASSEEASGGPYEQYF.

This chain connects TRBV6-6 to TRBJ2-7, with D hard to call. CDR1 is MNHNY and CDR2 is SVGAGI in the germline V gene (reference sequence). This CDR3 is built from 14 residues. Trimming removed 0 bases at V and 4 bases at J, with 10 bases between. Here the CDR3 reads CASSYSETSYEQYF. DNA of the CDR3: TGTGCCAGCAGTTACTCGGAAACATCGTACGAGCAGTACTTC.

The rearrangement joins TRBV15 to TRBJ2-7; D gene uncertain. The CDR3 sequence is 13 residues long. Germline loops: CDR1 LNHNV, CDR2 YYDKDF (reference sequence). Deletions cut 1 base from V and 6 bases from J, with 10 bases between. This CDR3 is CATSRAFGPEQYF. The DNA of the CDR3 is TGTGCCACCAGCAGAGCGTTTGGTCCCGAGCAGTACTTC.

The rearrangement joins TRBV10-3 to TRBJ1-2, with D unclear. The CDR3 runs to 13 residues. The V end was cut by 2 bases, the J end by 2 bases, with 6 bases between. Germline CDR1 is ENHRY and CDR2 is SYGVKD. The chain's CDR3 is CAISEASNYGYTF. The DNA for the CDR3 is TGTGCCATCAGTGAGGCCAGCAACTATGGCTACACCTTC.

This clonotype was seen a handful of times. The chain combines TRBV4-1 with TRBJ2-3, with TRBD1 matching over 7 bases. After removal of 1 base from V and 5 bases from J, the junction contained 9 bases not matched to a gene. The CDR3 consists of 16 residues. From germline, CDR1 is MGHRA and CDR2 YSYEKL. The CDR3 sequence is CASSQGQGNAGDTQYF. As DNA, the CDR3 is TGCGCCAGCAGCCAAGGACAGGGTAATGCGGGAGATACGCAGTATTTT.

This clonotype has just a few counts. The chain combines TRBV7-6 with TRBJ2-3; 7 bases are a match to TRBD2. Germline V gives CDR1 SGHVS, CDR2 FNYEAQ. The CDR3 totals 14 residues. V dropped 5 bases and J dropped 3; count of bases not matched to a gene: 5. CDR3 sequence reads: CASSPSGTTDTQYF. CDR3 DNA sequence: TGTGCCAGCAGCCCAAGCGGGACGACAGATACGCAGTATTTT.

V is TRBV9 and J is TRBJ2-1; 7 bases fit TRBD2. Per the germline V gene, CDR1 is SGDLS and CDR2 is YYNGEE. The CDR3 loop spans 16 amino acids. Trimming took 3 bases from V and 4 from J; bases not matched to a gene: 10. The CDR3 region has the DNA TGTGCCAGCAGCGAGGGAGGGGACCTGAGGTACAATGAGCAGTTCTTC. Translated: CASSEGGDLRYNEQFF.

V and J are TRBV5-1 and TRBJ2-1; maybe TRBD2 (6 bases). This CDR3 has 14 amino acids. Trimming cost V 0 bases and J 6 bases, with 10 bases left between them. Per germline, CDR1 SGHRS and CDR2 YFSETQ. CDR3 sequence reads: CASSLELAGNEQFF. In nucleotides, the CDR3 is TGCGCCAGCAGCTTGGAACTAGCCGGCAATGAGCAGTTCTTC.

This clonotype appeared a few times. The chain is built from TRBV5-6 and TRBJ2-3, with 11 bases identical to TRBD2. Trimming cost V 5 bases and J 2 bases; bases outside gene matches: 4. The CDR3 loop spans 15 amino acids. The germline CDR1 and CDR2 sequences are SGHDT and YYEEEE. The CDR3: CASRLAGDHTDTQYF. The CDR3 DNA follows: TGTGCCAGCAGACTAGCGGGGGATCACACAGATACGCAGTATTTT. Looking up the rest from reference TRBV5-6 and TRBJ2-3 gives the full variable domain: DAGVTQSPTHLIKTRGQQVTLRCSPKSGHDTVSWYQQALGQGPQFIFQYYEEEERQRGNFPDRFSGHQFPNYSSELNVNALLLGDSALYLCASRLAGDHTDTQYFGPGTRLTVL.

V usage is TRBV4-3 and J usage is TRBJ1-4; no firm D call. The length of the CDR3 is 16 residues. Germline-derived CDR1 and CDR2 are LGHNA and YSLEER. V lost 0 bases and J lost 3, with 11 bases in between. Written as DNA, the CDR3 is TGCGCCAGCAGCCAAGATCCCACAATCGCTAATGAAAAACTGTTTTTT. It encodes CASSQDPTIANEKLFF.